The present entry profiles one T cell receptor beta chain with its context. Its specificity is not known. The sample is drawn from a study of monozygotic twins with inflammatory bowel disease. Total RNA amounting to 3,500 to 4,500 ng went into each TCR library. The study subjected TCRalpha and TCRbeta cDNA to two nested PCRs of roughly 16 and 10 cycles. Using the 5' RACE reads, TCRdb records one entry per CDR3 protein without DNA. Its listing shows about 380,000 distinct CDR3 sequences. Overall study findings and caveats: With inverse Simpson as the measure, TCRbeta diversity was lower in IBD patients than in healthy co-twins. Varied immunosuppressive treatments among patients may have increased repertoire variability.

The CDR3 consists of 12 residues. Germline V gene lookup returns CDR1 MNHEY and CDR2 SVGAGI. This clonotype was obtained from a human donor with ulcerative colitis or Crohn's disease, or a healthy co-twin of an affected twin (not recorded which). Sequencing used blood. The chain links TRBV6-5 to TRBJ2-7. CDR3 in amino acids: CASRNNQREQYF.